This record concerns one TCR beta chain sequence. Its antigen is as yet unknown. The data derive from a study of shared clonotypes between healthy human individuals. General study findings and limits: Four donors held about 4.6% of naive CD4 clonotypes in common.

Under the authors' procedure: Filtering was not the same, since immunoSEQ gave junction-only sequences without quality scores. Libraries were prepared by immunoSEQ multiplex PCR; TCRdb keeps only in-frame clonotypes and omits some of them. That table supplies the V and J calls and clone size; D and trimming were determined from the DNA. The sample records a few hundred thousand clones, around 97% being singletons. CDR1 is MNHEY and CDR2 is SVGAGI in the germline V gene. The junction had 4 bases not matched to a gene; V was cut back by 2 bases and J by 4 bases. The CDR3 covers 15 residues. This sequence was found in a woman in her thirties in good health. The sample comprised naive CD4+ T cells sorted from blood. Subset described: CD45RA+ positively selected. This chain connects TRBV6-5 to TRBJ2-2, with 7 bases that match TRBD2. Here the CDR3 DNA reads TGTGCCAGCAGTTACGCGGGAGCGGGCACCGGGGAGCTGTTTTTT. This encodes CASSYAGAGTGELFF.